Presented here are 26 T cell receptor beta chains from one specimen sequenced in a study of blood T cell repertoires in COVID-19. Some clones are missing from TCRdb's copy, which holds only in-frame ones; the method was immunoSEQ multiplex PCR. Of around 68,000 clones in the sample, around 87% were seen once. The sequencing input was peripheral blood. These receptors were collected from a man in his fifties or sixties with acute or convalescent COVID-19.

The chain carries TRBV29-1 and TRBJ1-1; D is possibly TRBD1 (5 bases). This CDR3 contains 14 residues. With 5 bases removed from V and 0 bases from J, the gap between germline ends came to 13 bases. Germline CDR1 reads SQVTM; CDR2 reads ANQGSEA. The CDR3 DNA reads as TGCAGCGTTATGACAGAGCCTATGAACACTGAAGCTTTCTTT. The encoded protein is CSVMTEPMNTEAFF.

V usage is TRBV6-5 and J usage is TRBJ1-1; possibly TRBD1 for D (6 bases). V was clipped by 6 bases and J by 1 base, with 9 bases between them. Germline lookup yields CDR1 MNHEY and CDR2 SVGAGI. The CDR3 extends over 13 amino acids. The CDR3 DNA sequence: TGTGCCAGCAGGCCACAGGGGAACACTGAAGCTTTCTTT. Protein product: CASRPQGNTEAFF.

This rearrangement joins TRBV18 to TRBJ1-6, with TRBD1 as a possible D gene (6 bases). Trimming left V 2 bases short and J 5 bases short, with 10 bases between. Germline values: CDR1 KGHSH, CDR2 LQKENI. The CDR3 has 15 amino acids. This CDR3 is CASSPGRGHNSPLHF. The CDR3 DNA sequence: TGTGCCAGCTCACCAGGCAGGGGCCATAATTCACCCCTCCACTTT.

The V call is TRBV19, the J call TRBJ2-1; 12 nucleotides line up with TRBD2. Losses at the gene ends were 6 bases for V and 7 bases for J; bases not matched to a gene: 7. CDR1 and CDR2 from the germline V gene are LNHDA and SQIVND (reference sequence). CDR3 length: 15 residues. The CDR3 region has the DNA TGTGCCAGTAGCCGACTAGCGGGAGTTGATAATGAGCAGTTCTTC. This sequence encodes CASSRLAGVDNEQFF.

The chain carries TRBV11-2 and TRBJ2-5, with D perhaps TRBD2 (5 bases). In germline, CDR1 is SGHAT, CDR2 FQNNGV. Between the trimmed V and J ends, which lost 2 bases and 7 bases, there was a span of 11 bases. The CDR3 has 13 amino acids. The CDR3 loop reads CASSLTSLGTQYF. The CDR3 coding sequence is TGTGCCAGCAGCTTAACTAGTTTGGGGACCCAGTACTTC. Filled out from reference TRBV11-2 and TRBJ2-5, the complete variable domain reads EAGVAQSPRYKIIEKRQSVAFWCNPISGHATLYWYQQILGQGPKLLIQFQNNGVVDDSQLPKDRFSAERLKGVDSTLKIQPAKLEDSAVYLCASSLTSLGTQYFGPGTRLLVL.

The J gene is TRBJ1-2, the V gene TRBV2; 9 bases line up with TRBD1. Germline loops: CDR1 SNHLY, CDR2 FYNNEI. Trimming cost V 6 bases and J 2 bases; bases outside gene matches: 4. The CDR3 contains 14 residues. CDR3 residues: CASRTGGLNYGYTF. The CDR3 DNA reads as TGTGCCAGCAGAACAGGGGGCCTAAACTATGGCTACACCTTC.

J is TRBJ1-1 and V is TRBV24-1; 10 bases line up with TRBD1. The CDR3 is made up of 15 amino acids. V trimming: 2 bases; J trimming: 4 bases; junction bases outside the gene matches: 3. Per germline, CDR1 KGHDR and CDR2 SFDVKD. The CDR3 here is CATSDSDRGATEAFF. CDR3 DNA sequence: TGTGCCACCAGTGATTCGGACAGGGGGGCCACTGAAGCTTTCTTT.

The chain is built from TRBV7-2 and TRBJ1-6; D not certain. Between the trimmed V and J ends, which lost 1 base and 5 bases, there was a span of 15 bases. The V gene's germline CDR1 is SGHTA and CDR2 FQGNSA. CDR3 length: 17 amino acids. The CDR3 DNA reads TGTGCCAGCAGCTTAGTTGGCGGGGTTCGGAATAATTCACCCCTCCACTTT. Amino acids: CASSLVGGVRNNSPLHF.

This clone was seen just once. The V gene is TRBV12-5, the J gene TRBJ2-5, with D perhaps TRBD2 (5 bases). This CDR3 comprises 18 residues. Germline CDR1 LGHNT, CDR2 FRNRAP. The V and J ends lost 0 bases and 4 bases respectively, with 21 bases between them. The CDR3 region has the DNA TGTGCTAGTGGTTTGGTAACCGGAGAGAGGGAACGAAGAGAGACCCAGTACTTC. Its protein product is CASGLVTGERERRETQYF.

J is TRBJ2-4 and V is TRBV2; TRBD1 agrees at 8 bases. This CDR3 is built from 14 residues. Per the germline V gene, CDR1 is SNHLY and CDR2 is FYNNEI. The V gene end was trimmed by 8 bases and the J gene end by 1 base; junction bases not matched to a gene: 4. In DNA form, the CDR3 reads TGTGCCAGCGGACAGGGAAAGGCCAAAAACATTCAGTACTTC. It is translated as CASGQGKAKNIQYF.

The DNA of the CDR3 is TGTGCCAGCAGCTTTAAAGAAACAGGGGGGAGCACCATATATTTT. Its protein is CASSFKETGGSTIYF. The V and J genes are TRBV13 and TRBJ1-3; 8 bases agree with TRBD1. V shed 3 bases and J 9 bases; nucleotides not matched to a gene: 10. Germline-derived CDR1 and CDR2 are PRHDT and FYEKMQ (reference sequence). This CDR3 contains 15 residues.

The rearrangement joins TRBV28 to TRBJ1-2, with D unclear. The CDR3 loop spans 11 amino acids. V was shortened by 8 bases and J by 8 bases, with 12 bases between the two germline ends. Looked up from germline, CDR1 is MDHEN and CDR2 is SYDVKM. The CDR3 nucleotides are TGTGCCAGCGCCCCGGGAAGCGGCTACACCTTC. Protein sequence: CASAPGSGYTF.

V and J are TRBV11-2 and TRBJ2-1; 13 bases map to TRBD2. The germline V gene encodes CDR1 SGHAT and CDR2 FQNNGV. CDR3 length equals 17 residues. V was clipped by 5 bases and J by 1 base; unmatched bases: 5. The CDR3 nucleotides are TGTGCCAGCAGCCCGTGGACTAGCGGGAGTTCCTACAATGAGCAGTTCTTC. Its protein is CASSPWTSGSSYNEQFF.

The chain couples TRBV25-1 to TRBJ2-7, with no clear D. The CDR3 is 12 amino acids. CDR1 and CDR2 from the germline V gene are MGHDK and SYGVNS. Trimming took 3 bases from V and 2 from J, leaving 5 bases between them. Written as DNA, the CDR3 is TGTGCCAGCAGTGATTCTCCCTACGAGCAGTACTTC. Protein product: CASSDSPYEQYF.

The gene calls are TRBV18 and TRBJ1-6; no reliable D call. Germline CDR1 KGHSH, CDR2 LQKENI. The CDR3 is 16 amino acids. The ends were cut back, 5 bases at V and 6 bases at J, with 17 bases in the middle. The CDR3 loop is CASSLTSPTGNSPLHF. DNA for the CDR3: TGTGCCAGCTCATTAACCAGCCCTACGGGTAATTCACCCCTCCACTTT.

The chain combines TRBV4-1 with TRBJ2-1, with D maybe TRBD2 (6 bases). Germline-derived CDR1 and CDR2 are MGHRA and YSYEKL. The CDR3 has 15 amino acids. V lost 1 base to trimming and J lost 3 bases, with 10 bases between them. The CDR3 region has the DNA TGCGCCAGCAGCCAAGGGGGAGCGGGCTACAATGAGCAGTTCTTC. It yields the protein CASSQGGAGYNEQFF.

CDR3 nucleotide sequence: TGCAGCGTTACAGGAGAGGCATACCACCTGCAGTATTTT. This gives the protein CSVTGEAYHLQYF. The chain couples TRBV29-1 to TRBJ2-3; tentative D call: TRBD1 (5 bases). The V gene's germline CDR1 is SQVTM and CDR2 ANQGSEA. The CDR3 length is 13 residues. The V gene lost 5 bases and the J gene lost 11 bases, with 20 bases spanning the gap.

The chain employs TRBV4-1 and TRBJ1-2; D gene unclear. The V gene's germline CDR1 is MGHRA and CDR2 YSYEKL. The CDR3 consists of 17 residues. Trimming left V 3 bases short and J 8 bases short, with 25 bases between. In nucleotides, the CDR3 is TGCGCCAGCAGCCATCCCCGGGGTGAGGCTCAGATGGAGGGCTACACCTTC. Encoded protein: CASSHPRGEAQMEGYTF.

The chain employs TRBV27 and TRBJ1-2, with D possibly being TRBD1 (6 bases). The V and J ends lost 6 bases and 4 bases respectively, with 12 bases between them. CDR1 is MNHEY, CDR2 SMNVEV, per germline (reference sequence). There are 13 residues in the CDR3. The CDR3 region has the DNA TGTGCCAGCAGCGACACAGGGTCCTATGGCTACACCTTC. It encodes CASSDTGSYGYTF.

V usage is TRBV27 and J usage is TRBJ2-4; 7 bases are shared with TRBD1. The CDR3 extends over 15 amino acids. The V gene's germline CDR1 is MNHEY and CDR2 SMNVEV (reference sequence). Unmatched junction bases numbered 5, after V lost 4 bases and J lost 2 bases. The CDR3 loop reads CASSSRQGSKNIQYF. CDR3 in DNA: TGTGCCAGCAGTTCGCGACAGGGATCCAAAAACATTCAGTACTTC.

This clone was found a few times. This chain joins TRBV30 and TRBJ2-2; 9 positions agree with TRBD2. CDR3 length: 15 residues. Germline CDR1 is GTSNPN and CDR2 is SVGIG (reference sequence). The J segment lost 3 bases and the V segment lost 2 bases, leaving 4 bases of the junction unmatched. The DNA of the CDR3 is TGTGCCTGGAGTTATAGCGGGAGCGACACCGGGGAGCTGTTTTTT. It codes for CAWSYSGSDTGELFF.

The chain combines TRBV30 with TRBJ2-7; 8 nucleotides align to TRBD1. Per the germline V gene, CDR1 is GTSNPN and CDR2 is SVGIG (reference sequence). The CDR3 extends over 12 amino acids. V was clipped by 3 bases and J by 5 bases; unmatched bases: 3. CDR3 nucleotide sequence: TGTGCCTGGAGCCGACAGGGGAACGAGCAGTACTTC. This encodes CAWSRQGNEQYF.

CDR3 bases: TGCGCCAGCAGTCCAGGGGCCAAAAACATTCAGTACTTC. Protein: CASSPGAKNIQYF. The J gene is TRBJ2-4, the V gene TRBV5-1; TRBD1 is a possible D gene (5 bases). V gave up 5 bases and J gave up 1 base, with 7 bases separating them. Germline lookup yields CDR1 SGHRS and CDR2 YFSETQ. There are 13 residues in the CDR3. The variable domain in full, with the rest retrieved from reference TRBV5-1 and TRBJ2-4, is KAGVTQTPRYLIKTRGQQVTLSCSPISGHRSVSWYQQTPGQGLQFLFEYFSETQRNKGNFPGRFSGRQFSNSRSEMNVSTLELGDSALYLCASSPGAKNIQYFGAGTRLSVL.

The chain couples TRBV11-2 to TRBJ2-2; TRBD1 might be the D (5 bases). The CDR3 covers 16 residues. Between the trimmed V and J ends, which lost 5 bases and 4 bases, there was a span of 17 bases. The germline V gene has CDR1 SGHAT and CDR2 FQNNGV. CDR3 sequence reads: CASSPIRAPGTGELFF. Written as DNA, the CDR3 is TGTGCCAGCAGCCCAATCAGGGCCCCGGGCACCGGGGAGCTGTTTTTT.

This rearrangement joins TRBV24-1 to TRBJ1-4; D not resolved. There are 14 residues in the CDR3. Deletions cut 5 bases from V and 3 bases from J, with 9 bases between. CDR1 is KGHDR, CDR2 SFDVKD, per germline. This chain's CDR3 is CATSGGVPNEKLFF. CDR3 DNA sequence: TGTGCCACCAGTGGCGGGGTCCCTAATGAAAAACTGTTTTTT.

The chain couples TRBV2 to TRBJ1-3; tentatively, D is TRBD1 (6 bases). CDR1 SNHLY and CDR2 FYNNEI come from the germline V gene. This CDR3 comprises 16 residues. V lost 9 bases and J 0 bases, leaving 18 bases between the germline ends. The CDR3 bases are TGTGCCAGAGGGGGGGAAACCAGGGACTCTGGAAACACCATATATTTT. It specifies CARGGETRDSGNTIYF.